Reported below is one T cell receptor (beta chain). The primer mix had 60 Vbeta and 13 Jbeta primers. Sequenced by immunoSEQ multiplex PCR; TCRdb stores in-frame clones only, minus some. Altogether under 150,000 clones are present, around 79% being singletons, with the ten largest covering 3% to 4%. J gave up 7 bases and V 3 bases, and 11 bases lay outside the gene matches. CDR3 length equals 16 residues. CDR1 is SGHRS, CDR2 YFSETQ, per germline. The data derive from a study of cytomegalovirus exposure and HLA in healthy donors. The rearrangement joins TRBV5-1 to TRBJ1-2; TRBD1 agrees at 11 bases. The source of this sequence is a female donor in good health and CMV-seronegative. The sequenced sample consisted of PBMCs. Here the CDR3 reads CASSWTGTGGGRGYTF. The DNA of the CDR3 is TGCGCCAGCAGCTGGACCGGGACAGGGGGAGGTCGTGGCTACACCTTC.